A selection of T cell receptor beta chains follows, all from one sample in a study of PD-1 blockade in classical Hodgkin lymphoma. The assay was immunoSEQ multiplex PCR, and TCRdb's table has in-frame clones only and misses some. The sample lists over 80,000 clones; around 90% were seen once. The material sequenced was peripheral blood mononuclear cells (PBMCs), taken at baseline. These receptors originate from a human donor with classical Hodgkin lymphoma. The conserved cysteine and the conserved F or W are not part of the CDR3 here.

ASSLTGGENQPQH	TRBV27	TRBJ1-5
ASSQDFSGPYGYT	TRBV14	TRBJ1-2
AIRTTTSTDTQY	TRBV10-3	TRBJ2-3
SARGDQPQH	TRBV20-1	TRBJ1-5
ASSEHGGREGGYT	TRBV7-8	TRBJ1-2
ASSLTGSVGYT	TRBV5-6	TRBJ1-2
ASSPGQVPAGDGYT	TRBV18	TRBJ1-2
ASSRGLAGGPSTDTQY	TRBV7-8	TRBJ2-3
ASRGVNPSGANVLT	TRBV9	TRBJ2-6
ASRGTGHTEAF	TRBV25-1	TRBJ1-1
ASSLYRGQVHGYT	TRBV27	TRBJ1-2
ASSLDASGRDWETQY	TRBV5-4	TRBJ2-5
ASSQDRPYEQY	TRBV4-2	TRBJ2-7
ASNPGPLSGNTIY	TRBV11-2	TRBJ1-3
SVGVAPGDTQY	TRBV29-1	TRBJ2-3
ASSFNYEQY	TRBV5-1	TRBJ2-7
ASSFRVGSGKLF	TRBV9	TRBJ1-4